This record concerns one TCR beta chain sequence. Its binding antigen is unknown. The read stops 3 residues short of the end of the CDR3; the missing end is completed from the germline J gene. The immunoSEQ assay was used to perform TCR beta chain deep sequencing. In the original analysis: Only productive TCR beta rearrangements went into calculating clonotype frequencies. What TCRdb holds here is the immuneACCESS table cut down to in-frame rearrangements. Part of the clones is not present; checked against another copy, under half of the missing clones reflect an unresolved V gene, and the others are unexplained. V, J and clone size are taken as reported in that table, and D and trimming were inferred from the DNA itself. This sample's table carries about 25,000 clones. 1.5% to 2% of the sample comes from the top ten. These data are taken from a study of TET2 disruption in CD19-targeted CAR T cells (dated by TCRdb to between 2018 and 2020). Notes on the research overall: No additional inclusion criteria were applied, and the number of samples was determined by the original clinical trial design and by sample availability.

The treatment or condition label, as the study defines it: autologous CTL019 cells: CD19 CAR with 4-1BB and CD3 zeta domains. The CD19 CAR incorporated TCR zeta and 4-1BB costimulatory signaling domains. T cells for CTL019 manufacturing were collected from peripheral blood by leukapheresis. The DNeasy Blood and Tissue Kit was used to extract genomic DNA from pre-infusion T cells, peripheral blood, or sorted post-infusion T cells. What the authors observed across the whole study: The conclusions about the patient's CAR T cells were based on extensive analysis of only one subject.

The cysteine opens and the phenylalanine closes a CDR3 of 15 amino acids. Of the CDR3's DNA, 36 bases were read; they are in frame from base 1. CDR1 DFQATT and CDR2 SNEGSKA are derived from the germline V gene (reference sequence). This receptor was taken from a man between 65 and 80 years old with chronic lymphocytic leukemia. The rearranged chain carries TRBV20-1 and TRBJ1-4; a tentative D match to TRBD1 spans 6 bases. The source material was CD8- CAR+ T cells sorted from cultured blood T cells, sampled for CD19 CAR T cell therapy. Taken with the paper, the label for cell subset or site translates to: CD8-negative CAR-positive T cells from the infusion product. The CDR3 sequence is CSARDRGAGISPLFF. Partial CDR3 DNA: TGCAGTGCTAGAGACCGGGGGGCTGGTATTTCACCA.